Included here is one TCR beta chain sequence, with context. For the second PCR, which ran for roughly 7 to 11 cycles, a sample-barcoded 5' primer and a J-beta primer mix were used. TCRdb processed the 5' RACE reads anew with MiXCR; each CDR3 protein has one entry. This table holds some 1.4 million distinct CDR3 sequences, roughly 40% found once. This specimen belongs to a study of blood T cells in healthy people across ages. CDR1 and CDR2 (germline): SGHNT, YYREEE (reference sequence). The CDR3 runs 15 residues. Trimming stripped 2 bases from V and 2 bases from J, with 11 bases between. The clonotype originates from a young woman in good health. The sequencing sample was made of blood. The chain uses TRBV5-4 and TRBJ2-4; D possibly corresponds to TRBD2 (7 bases). CDR3: CASSFAGAPKNIQYF. The CDR3 DNA reads TGTGCCAGCAGCTTCGCGGGGGCCCCCAAAAACATTCAGTACTTC.